This TCR beta chain was captured by sequencing in a study of blood T cell repertoires in COVID-19. Study-wide background: COVID-19 samples collected from the United States, Italy and Spain covered acute and convalescent phases. T cells, B-cell-depleted T cells, or PBMCs provided the cDNA or gDNA that served as material.

V gave up 1 base and J gave up 0 bases, with 4 bases separating them. The CDR3 length is 13 residues. Germline-derived CDR1 and CDR2 are LGHDT and YNNKEL (reference sequence). Only in-frame clones appear in the TCRdb table, and some are missing; sequencing was by immunoSEQ multiplex PCR. The data contain more than 90,000 clones, 80% to 85% of them seen just once; the ten biggest clones take up 7.9%. This sequence originates from a man in his sixties or seventies with acute or convalescent COVID-19. This rearrangement joins TRBV3-1 (or the pseudogene TRBV3-2) to TRBJ2-7; D is unresolved. Sequenced input: peripheral blood. The CDR3 sequence: CASSQANSYEQYF. The CDR3 DNA reads TGTGCCAGCAGCCAAGCAAACTCCTACGAGCAGTACTTC.